These 10 T cell receptor beta chains were sequenced from one sample in a study of blood T cell repertoires in COVID-19. Here immunoSEQ multiplex PCR was the method, and the copy in TCRdb shows in-frame clones only, minus some. The sample lists 200,000 to 300,000 clones, roughly 91% occurring once. The sequenced sample was peripheral blood. These receptors all stem from a woman aged 35 to 49 who had recovered from COVID-19.

The chain joins TRBV13 to TRBJ1-1, with D maybe TRBD1 (6 bases). V gave up 3 bases and J gave up 1 base, with 9 bases separating them. From germline, CDR1 is PRHDT and CDR2 FYEKMQ (reference sequence). The CDR3 totals 14 residues. The CDR3: CASSLRRGNTEAFF. Written as DNA, the CDR3 is TGTGCCAGCAGCTTGCGCAGGGGGAACACTGAAGCTTTCTTT.

The gene calls are TRBV12-3 or TRBV12-4 and TRBJ1-2, with D possibly being TRBD1 (5 bases). V lost 5 bases and J lost 8, with 12 bases in between. The CDR3 consists of 12 residues. The CDR3 DNA reads as TGTGCCAGCAGTCGGCCCCCAGGGGGCTACACCTTC. Translated: CASSRPPGGYTF.

V usage is TRBV10-3 and J usage is TRBJ2-2; 7 nucleotides align to TRBD2. The CDR3 spans 14 residues. The V gene end was trimmed by 7 bases and the J gene end by 1 base; junction bases not matched to a gene: 3. The germline CDR1 and CDR2 sequences are ENHRY and SYGVKD. The CDR3, as DNA: TGTGCCATCACGGGGGGTGAGAACACCGGGGAGCTGTTTTTT. The encoded protein is CAITGGENTGELFF.

This chain connects TRBV7-2 to TRBJ2-2; 12 bases match TRBD2. Germline trimming cut 0 bases from V and 3 bases from J; bases unmatched to any gene: 5. Per the germline V gene, CDR1 is SGHTA and CDR2 is FQGNSA. The CDR3 runs to 18 residues. The CDR3 coding sequence is TGTGCCAGCAGCTTAGCTCCTAGCGGGAGGGGGGACACCGGGGAGCTGTTTTTT. It encodes CASSLAPSGRGDTGELFF. Based on the CDR3 plus reference TRBV7-2 and TRBJ2-2, the full variable domain is GAGVSQSPSNKVTEKGKDVELRCDPISGHTALYWYRQSLGQGLEFLIYFQGNSAPDKSGLPSDRFSAERTGGSVSTLTIQRTQQEDSAVYLCASSLAPSGRGDTGELFFGEGSRLTVL.

This sequence joins TRBV7-3 and TRBJ2-3; 9 bases are shared with TRBD2. The CDR3 spans 12 residues. V dropped 5 bases and J dropped 10; count of bases not matched to a gene: 4. CDR1 SGHTA and CDR2 FQGTGA come from the germline V gene. CDR3 sequence (DNA): TGTGCCAGCAGCCTAGCGGGATGGGCGCAGTATTTT. This gives the protein CASSLAGWAQYF.

This clone was observed a single time. The V gene is TRBV27, the J gene TRBJ1-6, with 7 bases aligning to TRBD1. Germline V lookup: CDR1 MNHEY, CDR2 SMNVEV (reference sequence). V lost 6 bases and J lost 7; bases outside the gene matches: 6. The CDR3 totals 14 residues. The CDR3 nucleotides are TGTGCCAGCAGAGACAGGGTAGGGAATTCACCCCTCCACTTT. Translation: CASRDRVGNSPLHF.

V usage is TRBV7-9 and J usage is TRBJ2-3; possibly TRBD2 for D (5 bases). Trimming removed 8 bases at V and 8 bases at J, with 20 bases between. The CDR3 loop spans 14 amino acids. Germline loops: CDR1 SEHNR, CDR2 FQNEAQ (reference sequence). DNA of the CDR3: TGTGCCAGCCGGGCGGGCGGGCTGCGGGTTACGCAGTATTTT. Protein sequence: CASRAGGLRVTQYF.

This clone was recorded only once. The rearrangement joins TRBV24-1 to TRBJ2-1; 11 bases match TRBD2. V dropped 4 bases and J dropped 3; count of bases not matched to a gene: 13. Looked up from germline, CDR1 is KGHDR and CDR2 is SFDVKD. CDR3 length: 19 residues. The CDR3 DNA is TGTGCCACCAGTGACCCCAGGACTAGCGGGCGATACGACTACAATGAGCAGTTCTTC. Encoded protein: CATSDPRTSGRYDYNEQFF.

This chain joins TRBV15 and TRBJ2-2; TRBD1 is a possible D gene (6 bases). V was clipped by 4 bases and J by 3 bases, with 15 bases between them. Germline V lookup: CDR1 LNHNV, CDR2 YYDKDF (reference sequence). This CDR3 has 16 amino acids. The CDR3 is CATSTRTVRDTGELFF. CDR3 nucleotides: TGTGCCACCAGCACCAGGACAGTGCGGGACACCGGGGAGCTGTTTTTT.

The chain combines TRBV29-1 with TRBJ1-2; possibly TRBD1 for D (5 bases). This CDR3 comprises 12 residues. CDR1 and CDR2 (germline): SQVTM, ANQGSEA. Trimming pared 3 bases from V and 0 bases from J, leaving 5 bases between. In DNA, the CDR3 is TGCAGCGTTGAGACAGCTAACTATGGCTACACCTTC. This sequence encodes CSVETANYGYTF.